One sample yielded the 28 T cell receptor beta chains listed below, sequenced in a study of blood T cell repertoires in COVID-19. TCRdb's table, derived via immunoSEQ multiplex PCR, lists solely in-frame clones and lacks some. The repertoire holds hundreds of thousands of clones, about 90% seen once, with just under 6.5% in the top ten. The sample consisted of peripheral blood. The origin of the receptors is a woman between 50 and 59 years old with COVID-19, enrolled during active disease.

The chain uses TRBV7-9 and TRBJ2-3; D possibly corresponds to TRBD2 (5 bases). CDR1 and CDR2 (germline): SEHNR, FQNEAQ (reference sequence). This CDR3 has 14 residues. V shed 4 bases and J shed 0 bases, with 8 bases lying between them. The CDR3 nucleotides read TGTGCCAGCAGCTCAGGCGGGAGCACAGATACGCAGTATTTT. Translation: CASSSGGSTDTQYF.

The count of this clone is one. The chain has TRBV7-9 and TRBJ2-7, with 8 bases matching TRBD1. CDR1 is SEHNR, CDR2 FQNEAQ, per germline (reference sequence). V dropped 1 base and J dropped 4; count of bases not matched to a gene: 6. CDR3 size: 15 residues. In DNA form, the CDR3 reads TGTGCCAGCAGCTTAGTCGGACAGGGAGAATACGAGCAGTACTTC. Its translation is CASSLVGQGEYEQYF.

This rearrangement joins TRBV5-1 to TRBJ1-1, with D unresolved. The CDR3 has 13 amino acids. V lost 4 bases to trimming and J lost 3 bases, with 10 bases between them. Germline values: CDR1 SGHRS, CDR2 YFSETQ. The CDR3 reads CASSRRGDTEAFF. DNA of the CDR3: TGCGCCAGCAGCCGTCGCGGGGACACTGAAGCTTTCTTT.

This chain uses TRBV11-2 with TRBJ2-7; D gene unclear. CDR3 length equals 16 residues. Per germline, CDR1 SGHAT and CDR2 FQNNGV. V was shortened by 0 bases and J by 2 bases, with 14 bases between the two germline ends. The CDR3 sequence: CASSLDFRVSTYEQYF. Written as DNA, the CDR3 is TGTGCCAGCAGCTTAGATTTCCGGGTATCGACCTACGAGCAGTACTTC.

This chain joins TRBV18 and TRBJ1-2; TRBD1 matches at 7 bases. V lost 3 bases, J lost 6 bases, and 4 bases stayed unmatched. Germline lookup yields CDR1 KGHSH and CDR2 LQKENI. This CDR3 has 13 amino acids. The CDR3 DNA sequence: TGTGCCAGCTCACCGACAGGGTTCAATGGCTACACCTTC. Its protein product is CASSPTGFNGYTF. The full variable domain, with the rest looked up from reference TRBV18 and TRBJ1-2, is NAGVMQNPRHLVRRRGQEARLRCSPMKGHSHVYWYRQLPEEGLKFMVYLQKENIIDESGMPKERFSAEFPKEGPSILRIQQVVRGDSAAYFCASSPTGFNGYTFGSGTRLTVV.

J is TRBJ1-4 and V is TRBV4-3; 7 bases match TRBD1. Germline lookup yields CDR1 LGHNA and CDR2 YSLEER. V lost 0 bases, J lost 4 bases, and 11 bases stayed unmatched. The CDR3 is 18 amino acids. CDR3 DNA sequence: TGCGCCAGCAGCCAAGAGCTGGGACAGAGCACGGATAATGAAAAACTGTTTTTT. The encoded protein is CASSQELGQSTDNEKLFF.

The V and J genes are TRBV7-8 and TRBJ2-1; D remains ambiguous. From germline, CDR1 is SGHVS and CDR2 FQNEAQ. The CDR3 runs to 13 residues. V lost 1 base, J lost 6 bases, and 7 bases lay in between. This CDR3 is CASSLVLSNEQFF. The DNA of the CDR3 is TGTGCCAGCAGCTTAGTACTCTCCAATGAGCAGTTCTTC.

The chain is built from TRBV7-8 and TRBJ2-1; 7 bases are a match to TRBD1. CDR3 size: 14 residues. The trim removed 7 bases at V and 4 bases at J, leaving 7 bases unmatched. Germline V gene lookup returns CDR1 SGHVS and CDR2 FQNEAQ. CDR3 protein: CASIQTGRYNEQFF. The CDR3 DNA reads as TGTGCCAGCATCCAGACAGGGCGGTACAATGAGCAGTTCTTC.

This chain joins TRBV7-2 and TRBJ2-1, with 14 bases fitting TRBD2. The V gene end was trimmed by 1 base and the J gene end by 7 bases; junction bases not matched to a gene: 6. The CDR3 loop spans 17 amino acids. Germline-derived CDR1 and CDR2 are SGHTA and FQGNSA. CDR3 residues: CASSLGLAGGPGNEQFF. CDR3 DNA: TGTGCCAGCAGCTTAGGACTAGCGGGAGGGCCGGGGAATGAGCAGTTCTTC.

The rearrangement joins TRBV2 to TRBJ1-5; perhaps TRBD1 as D (6 bases). CDR1 and CDR2 (germline): SNHLY, FYNNEI. This CDR3 has 17 residues. V was shortened by 9 bases and J by 0 bases, with 21 bases between the two germline ends. Here the CDR3 reads CASRRYRVENSNQPQHF. CDR3 coding DNA: TGTGCCAGTCGGAGGTACAGGGTTGAAAATAGCAATCAGCCCCAGCATTTT. The whole variable domain, remainder taken from reference TRBV2 and TRBJ1-5, is EPEVTQTPSHQVTQMGQEVILRCVPISNHLYFYWYRQILGQKVEFLVSFYNNEISEKSEIFDDQFSVERPDGSNFTLKIRSTKLEDSAMYFCASRRYRVENSNQPQHFGDGTRLSIL.

The table lists this clone with a count of one. The chain uses TRBV6-5 and TRBJ1-2; 7 bases line up with TRBD1. The germline V gene has CDR1 MNHEY and CDR2 SVGAGI. The CDR3 is 16 amino acids. V dropped 2 bases and J dropped 7; count of bases not matched to a gene: 13. CDR3 region: CASSYLSRTGSFGYTF. In nucleotides, the CDR3 is TGTGCCAGCAGTTACCTGTCGAGGACAGGATCATTTGGCTACACCTTC.

V gene TRBV4-3 combines with J gene TRBJ2-6; D might be TRBD1 (6 bases). Germline CDR1 is LGHNA and CDR2 is YSLEER. The CDR3 extends over 17 amino acids. The germline V and J ends were trimmed by 2 bases and 4 bases, with 15 bases remaining between them. The CDR3 DNA is TGCGCCAGCAGCCAAACCTACAGGGCTGCCGGGGCCAACGTCCTGACTTTC. Translated: CASSQTYRAAGANVLTF.

The J gene is TRBJ1-2, the V gene TRBV30; D perhaps matches TRBD1 (5 bases). Trimming removed 1 base from V and 4 bases from J, with 16 bases in between. Germline V gene lookup returns CDR1 GTSNPN and CDR2 SVGIG (reference sequence). CDR3 length equals 15 residues. The CDR3 region is CAWSGGTREFYGYTF. CDR3 sequence (DNA): TGTGCCTGGAGTGGAGGGACCCGGGAGTTCTATGGCTACACCTTC.

The gene calls are TRBV4-1 and TRBJ1-5; D not certain. Germline CDR1 MGHRA, CDR2 YSYEKL. The CDR3 is made up of 16 amino acids. V was cut by 0 bases and J by 0 bases, with 9 bases left in between. The CDR3 sequence: CASSQDPPNSNQPQHF. CDR3 nucleotide sequence: TGCGCCAGCAGCCAAGATCCCCCTAATAGCAATCAGCCCCAGCATTTT.

The chain uses TRBV7-9 and TRBJ1-1; unclear D gene. CDR3 size: 12 residues. CDR1 and CDR2 (germline): SEHNR, FQNEAQ (reference sequence). Trimming stripped 7 bases from V and 4 bases from J, with 10 bases between. CDR3 coding DNA: TGTGCCAGCAATCAGGTTAGCACTGAAGCTTTCTTT. This codes for CASNQVSTEAFF. The full variable domain, in which reference TRBV7-9 and TRBJ1-1 provide the parts outside the CDR3, is DTGVSQNPRHKITKRGQNVTFRCDPISEHNRLYWYRQTLGQGPEFLTYFQNEAQLEKSRLLSDRFSAERPKGSFSTLEIQRTEQGDSAMYLCASNQVSTEAFFGQGTRLTVV.

The chain has TRBV5-1 and TRBJ1-2; 10 nucleotides line up with TRBD1. This CDR3 is 12 amino acids long. V lost 4 bases and J lost 6; bases outside the gene matches: 0. The germline V gene encodes CDR1 SGHRS and CDR2 YFSETQ. CDR3 region: CASSGTGDGYTF. The CDR3 DNA sequence: TGCGCCAGCAGCGGGACAGGGGATGGCTACACCTTC. Combining the CDR3 with reference TRBV5-1 and TRBJ1-2 gives the whole variable domain KAGVTQTPRYLIKTRGQQVTLSCSPISGHRSVSWYQQTPGQGLQFLFEYFSETQRNKGNFPGRFSGRQFSNSRSEMNVSTLELGDSALYLCASSGTGDGYTFGSGTRLTVV.

The chain links TRBV16 to TRBJ2-1; 7 nucleotides align to TRBD2. Trimming at V came to 2 bases and at J to 6 bases, leaving 10 bases not matched to a gene. The CDR3 totals 16 residues. Germline CDR1 reads KGHSY; CDR2 reads FQNENV. Here the CDR3 DNA reads TGTGCCAGCAGCCAAGCGTTGCGGGAGTTCGGCAATGAGCAGTTCTTC. It translates to CASSQALREFGNEQFF.

This chain uses TRBV19 with TRBJ2-5; tentatively, D is TRBD2 (6 bases). Germline V gives CDR1 LNHDA, CDR2 SQIVND (reference sequence). The V end lost 7 bases, the J end lost 4 bases, and 16 bases lay between the germline ends. The CDR3 extends over 14 amino acids. The CDR3 sequence: CASMAGTQRETQYF. DNA for the CDR3: TGTGCCAGTATGGCGGGGACGCAACGAGAGACCCAGTACTTC.

J is TRBJ2-2 and V is TRBV5-4; the match to TRBD2 covers 7 bases. Germline values: CDR1 SGHNT, CDR2 YYREEE (reference sequence). There are 16 residues in the CDR3. The junction had 6 bases not matched to a gene; V was cut back by 4 bases and J by 0 bases. CDR3 DNA sequence: TGTGCCAGCAGCCCCCCGGGAGGTACGAACACCGGGGAGCTGTTTTTT. Translated, it gives CASSPPGGTNTGELFF.

V is TRBV28 and J is TRBJ1-1; TRBD1 matches at 8 bases. Germline V lookup: CDR1 MDHEN, CDR2 SYDVKM. There are 14 residues in the CDR3. V was clipped by 4 bases and J by 6 bases; unmatched bases: 7. The CDR3 sequence is CASSSWTGSPEAFF. In DNA, the CDR3 is TGTGCCAGCAGTTCGTGGACAGGGAGCCCTGAAGCTTTCTTT.

This sequence joins TRBV5-1 and TRBJ2-1, with D tentatively TRBD2 (6 bases). The CDR3 has 16 amino acids. CDR1 is SGHRS, CDR2 YFSETQ, per germline. V was pared by 1 base and J by 0 bases, with 11 bases between. CDR3 sequence (DNA): TGCGCCAGCAGCTTGATAGGACTACCCTCCTACAATGAGCAGTTCTTC. Translating it yields CASSLIGLPSYNEQFF. Complete variable domain (other parts from reference TRBV5-1 and TRBJ2-1): KAGVTQTPRYLIKTRGQQVTLSCSPISGHRSVSWYQQTPGQGLQFLFEYFSETQRNKGNFPGRFSGRQFSNSRSEMNVSTLELGDSALYLCASSLIGLPSYNEQFFGPGTRLTVL.

V and J are TRBV10-3 and TRBJ1-2; 7 bases agree with TRBD1. This CDR3 is 13 amino acids long. The germline CDR1 and CDR2 sequences are ENHRY and SYGVKD. Losses at the gene ends were 3 bases for V and 5 bases for J; bases not matched to a gene: 3. CDR3 in amino acids: CAISERTGYGYTF. The CDR3 nucleotides are TGTGCCATCAGTGAACGGACAGGATATGGCTACACCTTC.

A single count supports this clone. The CDR3 nucleotides read TGTGCCAGCAGTTTAGGGGGGTGGGTTAGCAATCAGCCCCAGCATTTT. This translates into CASSLGGWVSNQPQHF. This chain joins TRBV27 and TRBJ1-5; perhaps TRBD1 as D (5 bases). V shed 2 bases and J shed 0 bases, with 11 bases lying between them. The V gene's germline CDR1 is MNHEY and CDR2 SMNVEV (reference sequence). The CDR3 length is 16 residues.

J is TRBJ2-2 and V is TRBV9, with D perhaps TRBD1 (5 bases). Deletions cut 0 bases from V and 1 base from J, with 7 bases between. Per germline, CDR1 SGDLS and CDR2 YYNGEE. The CDR3 runs to 15 residues. The CDR3 protein is CASSVAGLNTGELFF. The CDR3 DNA sequence: TGTGCCAGCAGCGTAGCAGGGTTGAACACCGGGGAGCTGTTTTTT.

The chain recombines TRBV30 with TRBJ1-5, with unresolved D. Germline assignment: CDR1 GTSNPN and CDR2 SVGIG (reference sequence). V was cut by 0 bases and J by 2 bases, with 5 bases left in between. The CDR3 totals 13 residues. CDR3 nucleotide sequence: TGTGCCTGGAGTGTCGGGGGCAATCAGCCCCAGCATTTT. Translating it yields CAWSVGGNQPQHF.

The chain recombines TRBV14 with TRBJ2-7, with 7 bases that match TRBD1. Losses at the gene ends were 5 bases for V and 6 bases for J; bases not matched to a gene: 10. CDR1 and CDR2 (germline): SGHDN, FVKESK. The CDR3 consists of 14 residues. CDR3 DNA sequence: TGTGCCAGCAGCGCCCGACAGGGAGTCGGCGAGCAGTACTTC. This translates into CASSARQGVGEQYF.

The rearrangement uses TRBV19 and TRBJ2-2; D is undetermined. V lost 1 base to trimming and J lost 2 bases, with 5 bases between them. CDR1 LNHDA and CDR2 SQIVND come from the germline V gene (reference sequence). The CDR3 is 14 residues long. In nucleotides, the CDR3 is TGTGCCAGTAGTATAGTAGCCAACACCGGGGAGCTGTTTTTT. It yields the protein CASSIVANTGELFF.

V gene TRBV29-1 combines with J gene TRBJ2-1; D possibly corresponds to TRBD2 (7 bases). Looked up from germline, CDR1 is SQVTM and CDR2 is ANQGSEA. Trimming took 3 bases from V and 3 from J, leaving 12 bases between them. The CDR3 has 14 residues. The CDR3 here is CSVEGGAVYNEQFF. CDR3 in DNA: TGCAGCGTTGAGGGGGGGGCGGTCTACAATGAGCAGTTCTTC.